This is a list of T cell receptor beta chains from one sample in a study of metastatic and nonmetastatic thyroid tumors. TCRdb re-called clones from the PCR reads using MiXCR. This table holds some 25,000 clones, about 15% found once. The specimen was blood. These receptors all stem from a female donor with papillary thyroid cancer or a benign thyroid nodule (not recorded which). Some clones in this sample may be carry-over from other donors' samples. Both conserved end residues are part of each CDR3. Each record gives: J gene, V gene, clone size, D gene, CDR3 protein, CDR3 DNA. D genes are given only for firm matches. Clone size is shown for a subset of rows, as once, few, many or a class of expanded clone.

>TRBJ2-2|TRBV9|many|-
CASSPRSGTGELFF
TGTGCCAGCAGCCCGAGGAGTGGCACCGGGGAGCTGTTTTTT
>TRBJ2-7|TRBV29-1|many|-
CSVEQGRTYEQYF
TGCAGCGTTGAACAGGGACGGACCTACGAGCAGTACTTC
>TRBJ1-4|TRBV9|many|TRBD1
CASSATAGGGEKLFF
TGTGCCAGCAGCGCCACGGCAGGGGGAGGCGAAAAACTGTTTTTT
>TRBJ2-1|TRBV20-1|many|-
CSAGGQGLAVSYNEQFF
TGCAGTGCTGGAGGGCAGGGGCTAGCCGTCTCCTACAATGAGCAGTTCTTC
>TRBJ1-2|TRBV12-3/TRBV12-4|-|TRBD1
CASSEQGLNYGYTF
TGTGCCAGCAGTGAACAGGGGCTCAACTATGGCTACACCTTC
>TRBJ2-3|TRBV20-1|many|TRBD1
CSAPPGTGRFLAVGDTQYF
TGCAGTGCTCCACCCGGGACAGGGCGGTTTCTAGCGGTGGGGGATACGCAGTATTTT
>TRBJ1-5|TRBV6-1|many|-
CASRLDSNQPQHF
TGTGCCAGCAGGCTCGACAGCAATCAGCCCCAGCATTTT
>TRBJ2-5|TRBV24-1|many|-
CATSDRVLGLETQYF
TGTGCCACCAGTGATAGGGTACTAGGGCTAGAGACCCAGTACTTC
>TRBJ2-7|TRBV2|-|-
CARMSRGEGQAYEQYF
TGTGCCAGAATGAGTAGGGGCGAAGGTCAGGCCTACGAGCAGTACTTC
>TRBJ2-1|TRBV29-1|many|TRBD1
CSVARGTGNNEQFF
TGCAGCGTTGCTCGTGGGACAGGGAATAATGAGCAGTTCTTC
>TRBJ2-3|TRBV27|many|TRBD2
CASRTSSGRDTDTQYF
TGTGCCAGCAGAACTTCCAGCGGGAGGGACACAGATACGCAGTATTTT
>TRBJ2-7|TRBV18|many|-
CASSPGNPYEQYF
TGTGCCAGCTCACCAGGAAATCCCTACGAGCAGTACTTC
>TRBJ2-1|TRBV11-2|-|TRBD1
CASSRDRPNHQFF
TGTGCCAGCAGCCGGGACAGACCCAATCACCAGTTCTTC
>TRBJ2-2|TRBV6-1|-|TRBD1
CASSDGTGDTGEPFF
TGTGCCAGCAGTGACGGGACAGGGGACACCGGTGAGCCGTTTTTT
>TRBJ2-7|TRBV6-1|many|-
CASSPQPGFFYEQYF
TGTGCCAGCAGTCCCCAGCCGGGTTTTTTCTACGAGCAGTACTTC
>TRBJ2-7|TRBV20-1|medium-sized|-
CSASRGAGEQYF
TGCAGTGCTAGCAGGGGGGCCGGGGAGCAGTACTTC
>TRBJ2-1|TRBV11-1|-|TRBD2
CASSLPGGPGNEQFF
TGTGCCAGCAGCTTACCGGGAGGGCCAGGCAATGAGCAGTTCTTC
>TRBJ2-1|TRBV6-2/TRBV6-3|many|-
CASTGYTDSYNEQFF
TGTGCCAGCACCGGGTACACGGACTCCTACAATGAGCAGTTCTTC
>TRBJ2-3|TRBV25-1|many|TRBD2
CASSEYKGLGKGLTDTQYF
TGTGCCAGCAGTGAATATAAGGGACTAGGAAAAGGCCTCACAGATACGCAGTATTTT
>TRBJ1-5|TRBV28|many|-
CASRVRRGGKPQHF
TGTGCCAGCAGGGTACGACGGGGAGGAAAGCCCCAGCATTTT
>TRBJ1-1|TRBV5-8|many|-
CASSQGRGNTEAFF
TGTGCCAGCAGCCAAGGACGGGGGAACACTGAAGCTTTCTTT
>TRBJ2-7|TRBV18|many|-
CASSSGVLPYEQYF
TGTGCCAGCTCATCAGGAGTTCTACCCTACGAGCAGTACTTC
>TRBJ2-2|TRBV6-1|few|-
CATAGNGRELFF
TGTGCCACCGCGGGGAACGGAAGGGAGCTGTTTTTT
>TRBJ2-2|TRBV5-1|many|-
CASRPLEGDGELFF
TGCGCCAGCAGACCTTTGGAGGGGGACGGGGAGCTGTTTTTT
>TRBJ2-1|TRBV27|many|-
CASSGLDEQFF
TGTGCCAGCTCTGGGTTGGATGAGCAGTTCTTC
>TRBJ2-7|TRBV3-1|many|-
CASSDTRDFSYF
TGTGCCAGCAGCGATACCCGGGACTTCAGCTACTTC
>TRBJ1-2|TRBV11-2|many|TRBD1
CASSHYLEGGVSGYTF
TGTGCCAGCAGCCACTACTTGGAAGGGGGCGTAAGTGGCTACACCTTC
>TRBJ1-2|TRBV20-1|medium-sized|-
CSARDWSGPANYGYTF
TGCAGTGCTAGAGATTGGTCAGGGCCTGCTAACTATGGCTACACCTTC
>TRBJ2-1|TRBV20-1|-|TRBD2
CSANNSGRAIFDEQFF
TGCAGTGCAAACAATAGCGGGAGGGCCATATTCGATGAGCAGTTCTTC
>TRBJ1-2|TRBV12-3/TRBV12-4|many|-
CASSYRQETYGYTF
TGTGCCAGCAGTTATCGACAGGAGACCTATGGCTACACCTTC
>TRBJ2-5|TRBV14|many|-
CASSQERRQSQETQYF
TGTGCCAGCAGCCAAGAGCGGAGACAGTCCCAAGAGACCCAGTACTTC
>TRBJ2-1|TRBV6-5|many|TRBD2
CASRRVASGIGYNEQFF
TGTGCCAGCAGAAGAGTCGCTAGCGGGATCGGCTACAATGAGCAGTTCTTC
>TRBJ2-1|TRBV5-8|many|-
CASSLEGAIYNGQFF
TGTGCCAGCAGCTTAGAGGGAGCCATATACAATGGGCAGTTCTTC
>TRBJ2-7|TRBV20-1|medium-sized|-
CSARDGNPQYF
TGCAGTGCTAGAGATGGAAACCCACAGTACTTC